The text below deals with one T cell receptor (beta chain). This CDR3 has 16 residues. Trimming at V came to 7 bases and at J to 5 bases, leaving 16 bases not matched to a gene. Germline V gene lookup returns CDR1 MDHEN and CDR2 SYDVKM. The data were obtained in a study of blood T cell repertoires in COVID-19. Adults between about 18 and 89 years of age took part from 20 to 25 US areas. Two negative PCRs, clearance, or symptom resolution characterized the recovered Cohort 3 donors. Sequencing was performed with immunoSEQ multiplex PCR; in TCRdb, only in-frame clones are kept and a portion is missing. The sample shows about 330,000 clones, around 86% of them seen only once.

Sample: PBMCs or T cells enriched from blood (not recorded which). The source is a woman between 18 and 29 years old who had recovered from COVID-19. The genes are TRBV28 and TRBJ2-7, with 8 positions matching TRBD2. The CDR3 here is CASTPAHGRGGNEQYF. The CDR3 DNA reads as TGTGCCAGCACCCCGGCCCACGGGAGGGGGGGGAACGAGCAGTACTTC. Complete variable domain (other parts from reference TRBV28 and TRBJ2-7): DVKVTQSSRYLVKRTGEKVFLECVQDMDHENMFWYRQDPGLGLRLIYFSYDVKMKEKGDIPEGYSVSREKKERFSLILESASTNQTSMYLCASTPAHGRGGNEQYFGPGTRLTVT.